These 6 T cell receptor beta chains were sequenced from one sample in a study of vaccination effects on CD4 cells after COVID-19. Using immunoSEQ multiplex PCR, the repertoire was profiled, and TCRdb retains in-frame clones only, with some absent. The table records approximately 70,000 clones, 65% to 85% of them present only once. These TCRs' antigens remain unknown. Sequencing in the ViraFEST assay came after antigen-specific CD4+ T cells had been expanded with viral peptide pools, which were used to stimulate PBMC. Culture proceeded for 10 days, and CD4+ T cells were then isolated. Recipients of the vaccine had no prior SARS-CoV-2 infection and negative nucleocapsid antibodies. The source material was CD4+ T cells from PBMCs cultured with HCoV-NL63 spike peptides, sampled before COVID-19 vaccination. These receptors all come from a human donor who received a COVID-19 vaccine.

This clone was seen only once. The DNA for the CDR3 is TGTGCCAGCAGCCAATCGGGGGGGGAATCACCCCTCCACTTT. It codes for CASSQSGGESPLHF. V usage is TRBV16 and J usage is TRBJ1-6, with a weak D call TRBD1 (5 bases). Germline CDR1 and CDR2: KGHSY and FQNENV. Trimming took off 0 bases at V and 10 bases at J, with 10 bases between the two ends. The CDR3 is 14 amino acids.

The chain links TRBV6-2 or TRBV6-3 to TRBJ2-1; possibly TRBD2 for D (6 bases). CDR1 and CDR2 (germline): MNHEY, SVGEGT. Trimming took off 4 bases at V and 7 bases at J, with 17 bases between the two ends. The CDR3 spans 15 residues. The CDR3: CASSFRTTYGNEQFF. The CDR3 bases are TGTGCCAGCAGTTTCCGGACTACCTATGGTAATGAGCAGTTCTTC.

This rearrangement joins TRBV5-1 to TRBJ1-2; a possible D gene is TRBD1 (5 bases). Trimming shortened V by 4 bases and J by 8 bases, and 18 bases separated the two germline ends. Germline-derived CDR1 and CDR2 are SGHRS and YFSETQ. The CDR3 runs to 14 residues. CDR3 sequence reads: CASSVDGAQGGYTF. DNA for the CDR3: TGCGCCAGCAGCGTGGACGGAGCCCAGGGAGGCTACACCTTC.

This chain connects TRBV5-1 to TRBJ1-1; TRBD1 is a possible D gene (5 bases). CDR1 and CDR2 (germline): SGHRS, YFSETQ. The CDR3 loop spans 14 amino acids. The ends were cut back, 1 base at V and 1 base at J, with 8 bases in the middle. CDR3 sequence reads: CASSLLQENTEAFF. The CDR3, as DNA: TGCGCCAGCAGCTTGCTACAGGAGAACACTGAAGCTTTCTTT.

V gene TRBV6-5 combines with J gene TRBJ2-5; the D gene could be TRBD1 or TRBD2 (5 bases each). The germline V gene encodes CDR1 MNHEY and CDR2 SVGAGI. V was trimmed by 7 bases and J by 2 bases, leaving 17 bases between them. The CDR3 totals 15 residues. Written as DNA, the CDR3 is TGTGCCAGCACCGGACGGGACGGATCTCAAGAGACCCAGTACTTC. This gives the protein CASTGRDGSQETQYF.

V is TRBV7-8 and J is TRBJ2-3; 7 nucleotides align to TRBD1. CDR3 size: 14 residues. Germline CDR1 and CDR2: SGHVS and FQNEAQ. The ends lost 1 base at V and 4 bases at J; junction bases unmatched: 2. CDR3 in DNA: TGTGCCAGCAGCTTAGGTACAGGGGCAGATACGCAGTATTTT. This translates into CASSLGTGADTQYF. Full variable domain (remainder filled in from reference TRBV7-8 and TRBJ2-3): GAGVSQSPRYKVAKRGQDVALRCDPISGHVSLFWYQQALGQGPEFLTYFQNEAQLDKSGLPSDRFFAERPEGSVSTLKIQRTQQEDSAVYLCASSLGTGADTQYFGPGTRLTVL.